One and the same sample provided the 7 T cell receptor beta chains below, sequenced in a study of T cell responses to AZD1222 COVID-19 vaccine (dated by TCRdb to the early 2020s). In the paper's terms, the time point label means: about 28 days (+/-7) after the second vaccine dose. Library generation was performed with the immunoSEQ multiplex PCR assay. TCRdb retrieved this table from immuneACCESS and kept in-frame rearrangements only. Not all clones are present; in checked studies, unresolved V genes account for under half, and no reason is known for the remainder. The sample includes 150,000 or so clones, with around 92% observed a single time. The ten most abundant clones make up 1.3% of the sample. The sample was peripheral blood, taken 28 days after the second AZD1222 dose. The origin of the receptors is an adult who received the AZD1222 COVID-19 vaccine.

This CDR3 reads CASSAQRNSPLHF. As DNA, the CDR3 is TGTGCCAGTAGTGCACAGAGGAATTCACCCCTCCACTTT. This chain links TRBV19 with TRBJ1-6; D not certain. V lost 5 bases, J lost 7 bases, and 9 bases lay in between. The CDR3 runs 13 residues. CDR1 and CDR2 from the germline V gene are LNHDA and SQIVND (reference sequence).

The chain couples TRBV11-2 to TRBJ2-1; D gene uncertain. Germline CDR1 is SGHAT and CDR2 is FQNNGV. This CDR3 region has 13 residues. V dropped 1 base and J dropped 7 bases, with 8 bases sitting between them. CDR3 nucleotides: TGTGCCAGCAGCTTAGGCCCACAAAATGAGCAGTTCTTC. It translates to CASSLGPQNEQFF.

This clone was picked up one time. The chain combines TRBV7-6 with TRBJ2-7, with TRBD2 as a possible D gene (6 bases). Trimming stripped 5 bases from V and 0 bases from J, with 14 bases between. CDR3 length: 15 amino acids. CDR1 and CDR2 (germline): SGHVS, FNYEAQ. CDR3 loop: CASSRGGPGSYEQYF. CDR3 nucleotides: TGTGCCAGCAGCAGAGGAGGGCCTGGCTCCTACGAGCAGTACTTC. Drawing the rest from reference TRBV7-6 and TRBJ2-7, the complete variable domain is GAGVSQSPRYKVTKRGQDVALRCDPISGHVSLYWYRQALGQGPEFLTYFNYEAQQDKSGLPNDRFSAERPEGSISTLTIQRTEQRDSAMYRCASSRGGPGSYEQYFGPGTRLTVT.

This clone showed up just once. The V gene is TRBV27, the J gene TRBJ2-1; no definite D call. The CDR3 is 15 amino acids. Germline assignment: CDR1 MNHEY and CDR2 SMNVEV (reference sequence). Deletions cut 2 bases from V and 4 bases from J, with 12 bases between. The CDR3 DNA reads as TGTGCCAGCAGTTTAGGGGAAGCTCGGTACAATGAGCAGTTCTTC. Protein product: CASSLGEARYNEQFF.

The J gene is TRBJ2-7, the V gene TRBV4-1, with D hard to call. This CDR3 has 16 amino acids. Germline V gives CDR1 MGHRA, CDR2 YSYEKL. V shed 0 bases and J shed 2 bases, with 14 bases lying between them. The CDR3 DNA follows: TGCGCCAGCAGCCAAGATCTCGCCTCTACTACCTACGAGCAGTACTTC. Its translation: CASSQDLASTTYEQYF.

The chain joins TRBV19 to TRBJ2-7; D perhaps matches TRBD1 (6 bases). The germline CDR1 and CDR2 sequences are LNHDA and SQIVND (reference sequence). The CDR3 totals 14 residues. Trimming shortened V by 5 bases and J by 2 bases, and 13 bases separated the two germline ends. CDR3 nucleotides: TGTGCCAGTAGTGTTTTACAGGGCGCCTACGAGCAGTACTTC. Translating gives CASSVLQGAYEQYF.

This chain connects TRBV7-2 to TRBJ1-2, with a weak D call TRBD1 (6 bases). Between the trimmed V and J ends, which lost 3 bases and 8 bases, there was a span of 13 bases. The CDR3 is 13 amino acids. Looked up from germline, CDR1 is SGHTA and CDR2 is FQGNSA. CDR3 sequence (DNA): TGTGCCAGCAGCTTGTCAGGGGAGGAGGGCTACACCTTC. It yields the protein CASSLSGEEGYTF.